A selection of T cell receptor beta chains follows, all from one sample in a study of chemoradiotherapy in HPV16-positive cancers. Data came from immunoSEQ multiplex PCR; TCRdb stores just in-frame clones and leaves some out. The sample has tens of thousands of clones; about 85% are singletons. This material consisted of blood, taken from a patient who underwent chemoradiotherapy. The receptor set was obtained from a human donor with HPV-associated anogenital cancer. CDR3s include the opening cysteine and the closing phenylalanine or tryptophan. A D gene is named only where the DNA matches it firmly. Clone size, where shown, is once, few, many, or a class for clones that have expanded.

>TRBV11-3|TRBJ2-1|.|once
CASSPRNNEQFF
TGTGCCAGCAGCCCAAGGAACAATGAGCAGTTCTTC
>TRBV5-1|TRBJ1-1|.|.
CASSPRARTDNTEAFF
TGCGCCAGCAGCCCACGGGCCCGGACAGATAACACTGAAGCTTTCTTT
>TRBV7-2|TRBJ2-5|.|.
CASSSEETQYF
TGTGCCAGCAGCTCAGAGGAGACCCAGTACTTC
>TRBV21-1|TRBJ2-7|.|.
CASSKGAGQGSYEQYF
TGTGCCAGCAGCAAAGGAGCAGGACAGGGCAGCTACGAGCAGTACTTC
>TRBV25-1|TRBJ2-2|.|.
CASSESVAGELFF
TGTGCCAGCAGTGAGTCCGTTGCCGGGGAGCTGTTTTTT
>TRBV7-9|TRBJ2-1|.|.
CASSYRDEQFF
TGTGCCAGCAGTTACAGGGATGAGCAGTTCTTC
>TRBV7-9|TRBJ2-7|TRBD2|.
CASRPLAGGTYEQYF
TGTGCCAGCAGACCTCTAGCGGGGGGGACCTACGAGCAGTACTTC
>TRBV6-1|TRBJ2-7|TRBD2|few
CASTLTSGGPNEQYF
TGTGCCAGCACCCTGACTAGCGGGGGGCCGAACGAGCAGTACTTC
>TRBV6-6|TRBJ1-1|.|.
CASSAGGYTEAFF
TGTGCCAGCAGTGCCGGAGGGTACACTGAAGCTTTCTTT
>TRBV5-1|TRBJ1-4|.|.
CASSLRAPGEKLFF
TGCGCCAGCAGCTTGAGGGCGCCGGGGGAAAAACTGTTTTTT
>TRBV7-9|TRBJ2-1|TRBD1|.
CASSLRSGTGSNEQFF
TGTGCCAGCAGCTTAAGGTCCGGGACAGGGAGCAATGAGCAGTTCTTC
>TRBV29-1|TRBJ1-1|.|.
CSVGSGNIGAFF
TGCAGCGTTGGATCCGGGAATATTGGAGCTTTCTTT
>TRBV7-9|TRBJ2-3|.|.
CASRRETDTQYF
TGTGCCAGCAGGAGGGAAACAGATACGCAGTATTTT
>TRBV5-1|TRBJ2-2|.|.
CASSLRGAGTGELFF
TGCGCCAGCAGCTTAAGGGGGGCCGGCACCGGGGAGCTGTTTTTT
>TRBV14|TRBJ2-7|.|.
CASSHLGGGYEQYF
TGTGCCAGCAGCCACCTAGGTGGTGGCTACGAGCAGTACTTC
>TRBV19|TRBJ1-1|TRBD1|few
CASSIGARGRGSTEAFF
TGTGCCAGTAGTATAGGAGCCAGGGGGCGTGGGAGTACTGAAGCTTTCTTT
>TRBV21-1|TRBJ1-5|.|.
CASSKGRDREWVSNQPQHF
TGTGCCAGCAGCAAAGGCCGGGACAGGGAATGGGTTAGCAATCAGCCCCAGCATTTT
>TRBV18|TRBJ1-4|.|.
CASSPPSVANEKLFF
TGTGCCAGCTCACCACCTTCGGTAGCTAATGAAAAACTGTTTTTT
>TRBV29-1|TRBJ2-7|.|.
CSVVVTVNEQYF
TGCAGCGTTGTTGTGACAGTTAACGAGCAGTACTTC
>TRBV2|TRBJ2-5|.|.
CASSELGETQYF
TGTGCCAGCAGTGAATTGGGTGAGACCCAGTACTTC
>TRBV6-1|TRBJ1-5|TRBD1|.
CASRETGAPNQPQHF
TGTGCCAGCAGAGAAACAGGGGCTCCAAATCAGCCCCAGCATTTT
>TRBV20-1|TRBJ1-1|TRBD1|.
CRGDRNTEAFF
TGCAGGGGGGACAGAAACACTGAAGCTTTCTTT
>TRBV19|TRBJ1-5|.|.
CASSIGTQPQHF
TGTGCCAGTAGTATAGGGACCCAGCCCCAGCATTTT
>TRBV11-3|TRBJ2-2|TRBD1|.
CASSSRDRGYTGELFF
TGTGCCAGCAGCTCCCGGGACAGGGGGTACACCGGGGAGCTGTTTTTT
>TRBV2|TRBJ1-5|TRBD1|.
CASSERRGLNQPQHF
TGTGCCAGCAGTGAACGCAGGGGGCTCAATCAGCCCCAGCATTTT
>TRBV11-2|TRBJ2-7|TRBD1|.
CASSSSGTGDDEQYF
TGTGCCAGCAGCTCCTCCGGGACAGGGGACGACGAGCAGTACTTC
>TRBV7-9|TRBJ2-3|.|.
CASSLDQGTDTQYF
TGTGCCAGCAGCTTAGATCAGGGAACAGATACGCAGTATTTT
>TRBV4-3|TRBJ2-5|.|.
CASSQDRETQYF
TGCGCCAGCAGCCAAGATCGAGAGACCCAGTACTTC
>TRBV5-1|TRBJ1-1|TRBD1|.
CASSPGTDLIKAFF
TGCGCCAGCAGCCCCGGGACAGACTTGATTAAAGCTTTCTTT
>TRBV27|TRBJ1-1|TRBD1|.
CASSDPGQQAFF
TGTGCCAGCAGCGACCCGGGACAGCAGGCTTTCTTT
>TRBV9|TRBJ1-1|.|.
CASSLGTNEAFF
TGTGCCAGCAGCTTGGGGACCAATGAAGCTTTCTTT
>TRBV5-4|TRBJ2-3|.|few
CASSRPLTGGTDTQYF
TGTGCCAGCAGCCGTCCCTTGACGGGGGGCACAGATACGCAGTATTTT
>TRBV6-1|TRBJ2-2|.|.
CASHVLDSNTGELFF
TGTGCCAGCCATGTCTTGGACAGTAACACCGGGGAGCTGTTTTTT
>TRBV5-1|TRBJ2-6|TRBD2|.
CASSLGLAGSGANVLTF
TGCGCCAGCAGCTTGGGGCTAGCGGGCTCTGGGGCCAACGTCCTGACTTTC
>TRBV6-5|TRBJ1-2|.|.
CASSYLQNDRHYGYTF
TGTGCCAGCAGTTACCTCCAGAACGACAGGCACTATGGCTACACCTTC
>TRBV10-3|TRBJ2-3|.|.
CAATGPGKTDTQYF
TGTGCCGCCACCGGCCCTGGGAAGACAGATACGCAGTATTTT
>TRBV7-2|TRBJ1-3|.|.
CASSLEMGAGNTIYF
TGTGCCAGCAGCTTAGAGATGGGCGCCGGAAACACCATATATTTT
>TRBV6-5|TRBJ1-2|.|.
CASSRLGGFNGYTF
TGTGCCAGCAGTAGGCTCGGGGGGTTCAATGGCTACACCTTC
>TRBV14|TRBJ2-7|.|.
CASSLLGNSYEQYF
TGTGCCAGCAGCCTGCTGGGTAACTCCTACGAGCAGTACTTC
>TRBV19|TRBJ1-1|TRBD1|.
CASSIRGEAFF
TGTGCCAGTAGTATCAGGGGGGAAGCTTTCTTT
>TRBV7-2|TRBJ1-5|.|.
CASSLGGGVNQPQHF
TGTGCCAGCAGCTTAGGAGGAGGGGTGAATCAGCCCCAGCATTTT
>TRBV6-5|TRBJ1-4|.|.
CASSTRHRDNEKLFF
TGTGCCAGCAGTACCCGGCACAGAGATAATGAAAAACTGTTTTTT
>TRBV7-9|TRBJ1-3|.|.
CASSLGSGPGNTIYF
TGTGCCAGCAGCTTAGGATCGGGGCCTGGAAACACCATATATTTT
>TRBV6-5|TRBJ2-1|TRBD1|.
CASSYSWGQVNEQFF
TGTGCCAGCAGTTACTCGTGGGGACAGGTGAATGAGCAGTTCTTC
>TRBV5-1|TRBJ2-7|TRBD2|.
CASSLVAGGVDEQYF
TGCGCCAGCAGCTTGGTAGCGGGGGGAGTCGACGAGCAGTACTTC
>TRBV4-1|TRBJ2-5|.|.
CASSQGLESGKTQYF
TGCGCCAGCAGCCAAGGTCTTGAAAGTGGCAAGACCCAGTACTTC
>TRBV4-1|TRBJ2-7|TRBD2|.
CASSPGTSGGFTYEQYF
TGCGCCAGCAGCCCGGGGACTAGCGGGGGCTTTACCTACGAGCAGTACTTC
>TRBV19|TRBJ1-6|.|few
CASSIQTGNSDSPLHF
TGTGCCAGTAGTATCCAGACAGGAAACTCGGATTCACCCCTCCACTTT
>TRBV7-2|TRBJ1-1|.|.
CASGLGQIEAFF
TGTGCCAGCGGGCTTGGGCAGATTGAAGCTTTCTTT
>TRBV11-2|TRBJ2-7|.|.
CASSLQIATIYEQYF
TGTGCCAGCAGCTTACAGATAGCAACAATCTACGAGCAGTACTTC
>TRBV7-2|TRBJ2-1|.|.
CASSSGPRTDEQFF
TGTGCCAGCAGCTCCGGGCCCCGGACGGATGAGCAGTTCTTC
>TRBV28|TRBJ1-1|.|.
CASNKSGTNMNTEAFF
TGTGCCAGCAACAAATCCGGGACAAACATGAACACTGAAGCTTTCTTT
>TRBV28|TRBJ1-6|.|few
CASGGHNSPLHF
TGTGCCAGCGGAGGCCATAATTCACCCCTCCACTTT